These 27 T cell receptor beta chains were all obtained from the same sample, sequenced in a study of shared clonotypes between healthy human individuals. TCRdb keeps only in-frame clones here, not all; method: immunoSEQ multiplex PCR. The sample holds under 600,000 clones, about 96% seen once. The material sequenced was naive CD4+ T cells sorted from blood. Subset in this sample: CD45RA+ positively selected. These receptors all come from a woman under 40 in good health.

V gene TRBV5-1 combines with J gene TRBJ2-1, with D perhaps TRBD2 (6 bases). This CDR3 has 16 residues. The germline CDR1 and CDR2 sequences are SGHRS and YFSETQ. V was cut by 4 bases and J by 2 bases, with 16 bases left in between. CDR3: CASSTTLRGTYNEQFF. Here the CDR3 DNA reads TGCGCCAGCAGCACCACTTTACGGGGGACCTACAATGAGCAGTTCTTC.

The chain links TRBV9 to TRBJ1-3, with D perhaps TRBD1 (5 bases). Deletions cut 4 bases from V and 2 bases from J, with 16 bases between. CDR1 is SGDLS and CDR2 is YYNGEE in the germline V gene. This CDR3 has 16 residues. Here the CDR3 DNA reads TGTGCCAGCAGCCCCGGACATTCCCCGGCTGGAAACACCATATATTTT. Amino acid sequence: CASSPGHSPAGNTIYF.

This chain joins TRBV19 and TRBJ1-5; D not certain. Per germline, CDR1 LNHDA and CDR2 SQIVND (reference sequence). CDR3 length equals 13 residues. The ends were cut back, 5 bases at V and 4 bases at J, with 9 bases in the middle. In DNA, the CDR3 is TGTGCCAGTAGTTCCGTAGGAAATCAGCCCCAGCATTTT. Amino acids: CASSSVGNQPQHF.

CDR3 coding DNA: TGTGCCAGCAGCTCTGTCGGGGGAGCGAAGTACGAGCAGTACTTC. Its translation is CASSSVGGAKYEQYF. The chain links TRBV11-2 to TRBJ2-7, with a tentative D call TRBD2 (6 bases). This CDR3 region has 15 residues. Trimming shortened V by 4 bases and J by 4 bases, and 17 bases separated the two germline ends. Germline CDR1 reads SGHAT; CDR2 reads FQNNGV. The full variable domain, its missing parts supplied by reference TRBV11-2 and TRBJ2-7, is EAGVAQSPRYKIIEKRQSVAFWCNPISGHATLYWYQQILGQGPKLLIQFQNNGVVDDSQLPKDRFSAERLKGVDSTLKIQPAKLEDSAVYLCASSSVGGAKYEQYFGPGTRLTVT.

The V and J genes are TRBV11-2 and TRBJ2-3; no reliable D call. Trimming left V 3 bases short and J 8 bases short, with 9 bases between. Germline CDR1 SGHAT, CDR2 FQNNGV. The CDR3 is made up of 12 amino acids. CDR3 loop: CASSFLGSTQYF. The DNA for the CDR3 is TGTGCCAGCAGCTTTCTAGGTAGTACGCAGTATTTT.

This chain joins TRBV13 and TRBJ2-7, with D hard to call. Trimming removed 2 bases at V and 4 bases at J, with 12 bases between. CDR1 is PRHDT, CDR2 FYEKMQ, per germline (reference sequence). This CDR3 has 14 amino acids. In DNA, the CDR3 is TGTGCCAGCAGCTTAAGCGTGGTAGCTTACGAGCAGTACTTC. Translation gives CASSLSVVAYEQYF.

V gene TRBV7-2 combines with J gene TRBJ1-2; 7 positions agree with TRBD1. The V segment lost 3 bases and the J segment 8 bases; nucleotides outside the gene matches: 6. The CDR3 has 13 amino acids. The germline V gene has CDR1 SGHTA and CDR2 FQGNSA. The CDR3 DNA is TGTGCCAGCAGCTTGCTACAGGGGAACGGCTACACCTTC. This gives the protein CASSLLQGNGYTF. Based on the CDR3 plus reference TRBV7-2 and TRBJ1-2, the full variable domain is GAGVSQSPSNKVTEKGKDVELRCDPISGHTALYWYRQSLGQGLEFLIYFQGNSAPDKSGLPSDRFSAERTGGSVSTLTIQRTQQEDSAVYLCASSLLQGNGYTFGSGTRLTVV.

This rearrangement joins TRBV2 to TRBJ2-2; D is perhaps TRBD1 (6 bases). Germline CDR1 is SNHLY and CDR2 is FYNNEI. Trimming shortened V by 5 bases and J by 5 bases, and 15 bases separated the two germline ends. CDR3 length equals 15 residues. CDR3 in DNA: TGTGCCAGCAGTCTTAGCGCGAGGGGGACCGGGGAGCTGTTTTTT. Amino acid sequence: CASSLSARGTGELFF.

The chain recombines TRBV27 with TRBJ2-2, with D possibly called TRBD1 or TRBD2 (7 bases each). The CDR3 is 16 amino acids. Trimming shortened V by 8 bases and J by 1 base, and 17 bases separated the two germline ends. Germline-derived CDR1 and CDR2 are MNHEY and SMNVEV (reference sequence). The CDR3 nucleotides read TGTGCCAGCGGGGGGGCGACAGGGCTGAACACCGGGGAGCTGTTTTTT. The encoded protein is CASGGATGLNTGELFF.

The V and J genes are TRBV5-1 and TRBJ2-7, with D possibly being TRBD1 or TRBD2 (7 bases each). The CDR3 totals 12 residues. The germline CDR1 and CDR2 sequences are SGHRS and YFSETQ. Trimming took off 5 bases at V and 5 bases at J, with 11 bases between the two ends. The CDR3 DNA is TGCGCCAGCAGACAGGGGAGGGACGAGCAGTACTTC. Amino acid sequence: CASRQGRDEQYF.

The chain combines TRBV5-1 with TRBJ2-1; the match to TRBD2 covers 10 bases. The J segment lost 3 bases and the V segment lost 4 bases, leaving 4 bases of the junction unmatched. The CDR3 loop spans 15 amino acids. The germline gives CDR1 SGHRS, CDR2 YFSETQ. The CDR3 sequence: CASSASGSDYNEQFF. For the CDR3, the DNA is TGCGCCAGCAGCGCTAGCGGGAGCGACTACAATGAGCAGTTCTTC.

This clone was seen a single time. Written as DNA, the CDR3 is TGTGCCAGCAGCCCGGGCCGGCGGCGGGGCTTGCAGTACTTC. Amino acid sequence: CASSPGRRRGLQYF. The chain couples TRBV7-8 to TRBJ2-7; D perhaps matches TRBD2 (6 bases). Trimming left V 5 bases short and J 9 bases short, with 20 bases between. Germline lookup yields CDR1 SGHVS and CDR2 FQNEAQ. The CDR3 sequence is 14 residues long.

The chain joins TRBV14 to TRBJ2-4; D possibly corresponds to TRBD2 (6 bases). The germline V gene encodes CDR1 SGHDN and CDR2 FVKESK. The CDR3 extends over 13 amino acids. The V end lost 3 bases, the J end lost 9 bases, and 12 bases lay between the germline ends. In DNA form, the CDR3 reads TGTGCCAGCAGCCAGACGGAGGGAGGCATTCAGTACTTC. Protein sequence: CASSQTEGGIQYF.

The rearrangement joins TRBV2 to TRBJ1-2; maybe TRBD1 (5 bases). V dropped 7 bases and J dropped 8 bases, with 17 bases sitting between them. The germline gives CDR1 SNHLY, CDR2 FYNNEI. The CDR3 has 13 amino acids. CDR3 bases: TGTGCCAGCATCAGGGCATGGGTGGACGGCTACACCTTC. Amino acid sequence: CASIRAWVDGYTF. Using reference TRBV2 and TRBJ1-2 for the parts outside the CDR3, the full variable domain is EPEVTQTPSHQVTQMGQEVILRCVPISNHLYFYWYRQILGQKVEFLVSFYNNEISEKSEIFDDQFSVERPDGSNFTLKIRSTKLEDSAMYFCASIRAWVDGYTFGSGTRLTVV.

The J gene is TRBJ2-5, the V gene TRBV7-9, with 9 bases fitting TRBD1. The germline gives CDR1 SEHNR, CDR2 FQNEAQ (reference sequence). The length of the CDR3 is 15 residues. V lost 5 bases and J lost 4; bases outside the gene matches: 8. CDR3 DNA sequence: TGTGCCAGCAGCCCTAGGACAGGGGAGGGAGAGACCCAGTACTTC. Translating it yields CASSPRTGEGETQYF.

V gene TRBV2 combines with J gene TRBJ1-2; D is possibly TRBD1 (5 bases). Germline lookup yields CDR1 SNHLY and CDR2 FYNNEI. Trimming took off 7 bases at V and 5 bases at J, with 11 bases between the two ends. The CDR3 totals 12 residues. The DNA for the CDR3 is TGTGCCAGCATGGGGGGGAGGTATGGCTACACCTTC. Its translation is CASMGGRYGYTF.

This chain joins TRBV5-1 and TRBJ1-2; 7 bases line up with TRBD1. CDR3 length: 16 residues. Trimming took 3 bases from V and 8 from J; bases not matched to a gene: 16. Germline V lookup: CDR1 SGHRS, CDR2 YFSETQ. Written as DNA, the CDR3 is TGCGCCAGCAGCTGGGACCCTACAGGGGACCTGGGGGGCTACACCTTC. It is translated as CASSWDPTGDLGGYTF. The entire variable domain, with the rest obtained from reference TRBV5-1 and TRBJ1-2, is as follows: KAGVTQTPRYLIKTRGQQVTLSCSPISGHRSVSWYQQTPGQGLQFLFEYFSETQRNKGNFPGRFSGRQFSNSRSEMNVSTLELGDSALYLCASSWDPTGDLGGYTFGSGTRLTVV.

A remark on this clone: The sample contains more than one DNA sequence encoding this CDR3. The chain is built from TRBV27 and TRBJ1-5; 7 positions agree with TRBD1. There are 15 residues in the CDR3. Germline V gives CDR1 MNHEY, CDR2 SMNVEV (reference sequence). The V segment lost 5 bases and the J segment 0 bases; nucleotides outside the gene matches: 4. CDR3 amino acids: CASSPQGGSNQPQHF. The DNA of the CDR3 is TGTGCCAGCAGTCCCCAGGGGGGTAGCAATCAGCCCCAGCATTTT.

The sample holds a few counts of this clone. The rearrangement links TRBV7-3 to TRBJ2-5; TRBD1 is a possible D gene (6 bases). The germline gives CDR1 SGHTA, CDR2 FQGTGA. This CDR3 spans 13 amino acids. Deletions cut 5 bases from V and 5 bases from J, with 12 bases between. The CDR3 bases are TGTGCCAGCAGCGGGGGCCCGGTGGAGACCCAGTACTTC. Translation: CASSGGPVETQYF.

The V and J genes are TRBV2 and TRBJ2-3; 9 positions match TRBD1. The CDR3 loop spans 16 amino acids. The germline V gene encodes CDR1 SNHLY and CDR2 FYNNEI. V shed 6 bases, J shed 4 bases, and the junction held 11 bases outside the gene matches. CDR3 loop: CASSDPGTGFSDTQYF. The CDR3 DNA reads TGTGCCAGCAGCGACCCCGGGACAGGGTTCTCAGATACGCAGTATTTT. Using reference TRBV2 and TRBJ2-3 for the parts outside the CDR3, the full variable domain is EPEVTQTPSHQVTQMGQEVILRCVPISNHLYFYWYRQILGQKVEFLVSFYNNEISEKSEIFDDQFSVERPDGSNFTLKIRSTKLEDSAMYFCASSDPGTGFSDTQYFGPGTRLTVL.

A word on this clone: Additional DNA sequences in this sample encode the identical CDR3. V usage is TRBV6-5 and J usage is TRBJ1-4; D is ambiguous. Trimming stripped 2 bases from V and 0 bases from J, with 4 bases between. The CDR3 runs 14 residues. Germline lookup yields CDR1 MNHEY and CDR2 SVGAGI. Here the CDR3 reads CASSYSATNEKLFF. For the CDR3, the DNA is TGTGCCAGCAGTTACAGTGCAACTAATGAAAAACTGTTTTTT.

Comment on this clone: Other DNA sequences of this sample code for an identical CDR3. The V call is TRBV5-1, the J call TRBJ2-3; no clear D. V shed 2 bases and J shed 4 bases, with 2 bases lying between them. The CDR3 is 11 residues long. Germline lookup yields CDR1 SGHRS and CDR2 YFSETQ. The CDR3 reads CASSLADTQYF. The CDR3 nucleotides read TGCGCCAGCAGCTTAGCAGATACGCAGTATTTT.

CDR3 nucleotide sequence: TGCGCCAGCAGCCAATTAGCGGGCAGTTTGAACAATGAGCAGTTCTTC. It is translated as CASSQLAGSLNNEQFF. The chain uses TRBV4-1 and TRBJ2-1, with TRBD2 identical over 7 bases. V was pared by 2 bases and J by 5 bases, with 9 bases of the junction left unmatched. The CDR3 is made up of 16 amino acids. CDR1 is MGHRA, CDR2 YSYEKL, per germline.

The genes are TRBV10-3 and TRBJ2-7; 10 bases fit TRBD2. Germline lookup yields CDR1 ENHRY and CDR2 SYGVKD. This CDR3 has 16 residues. The J segment lost 0 bases and the V segment lost 6 bases, leaving 8 bases of the junction unmatched. CDR3 amino acids: CAIRPGLAESSYEQYF. CDR3 bases: TGTGCCATCAGGCCCGGACTAGCGGAAAGCTCCTACGAGCAGTACTTC.

V and J are TRBV4-1 and TRBJ2-2, with a weak D call TRBD2 (7 bases). Trimming took 0 bases from V and 3 from J, leaving 14 bases between them. Germline CDR1 MGHRA, CDR2 YSYEKL. This CDR3 comprises 17 residues. CDR3 sequence: CASSQDSGGGYTGELFF. As DNA, the CDR3 is TGCGCCAGCAGCCAAGATAGTGGCGGGGGCTACACCGGGGAGCTGTTTTTT.

This clone was detected once. The rearrangement joins TRBV19 to TRBJ2-1; D might be TRBD1 or TRBD2, each matching 6 bases. Germline CDR1 and CDR2: LNHDA and SQIVND (reference sequence). This CDR3 spans 14 amino acids. V was trimmed by 1 base and J by 6 bases, leaving 10 bases between them. In DNA, the CDR3 is TGTGCCAGTAGTATAGTAGGGGGGATCAATGAGCAGTTCTTC. Its protein product is CASSIVGGINEQFF.

The chain is built from TRBV4-1 and TRBJ2-7; 10 bases are a match to TRBD2. The CDR3 has 17 amino acids. The trim removed 1 base at V and 2 bases at J, leaving 8 bases unmatched. Germline lookup yields CDR1 MGHRA and CDR2 YSYEKL. The CDR3 sequence is CASSQVIAGGGTYEQYF. The CDR3 DNA sequence: TGCGCCAGCAGCCAAGTAATAGCGGGGGGCGGGACCTACGAGCAGTACTTC.